This TCR beta chain was profiled in a study of T cell responses to AZD1222 COVID-19 vaccine. General observations from the study: Scientists sampled the repertoires only once the peak T cell response had passed. Most donors were white British, females outnumbered males, and clonal diversity was possibly underestimated.

Remarks on this clone: Its antigen is undetermined.

CDR1 and CDR2 from the germline V gene are SGHKS and YYEKEE (reference sequence). V lost 7 bases, J lost 7 bases, and 15 bases lay in between. The CDR3 loop spans 14 amino acids. Clones were read by immunoSEQ multiplex PCR, and TCRdb kept only the in-frame ones, dropping some. The sample yields 70,000 or so clones, about 91% seen once. This sequence joins TRBV5-5 and TRBJ1-6, with a possible D match to TRBD1 (5 bases). The sequence derives from an adult in good health. The material was peripheral blood, obtained on day 0 of AZD1222 vaccination. CDR3 amino acids: CASHREAGNSPLHF. The CDR3 nucleotides read TGTGCCAGCCACCGGGAGGCAGGGAATTCACCCCTCCACTTT.